This T cell receptor beta chain derives from a study of blood T cells in healthy people across ages. Sample-barcoded 5' priming and a J-beta primer mix drove a second PCR of roughly 6 to 12 cycles. TCRdb reanalysed the 5' RACE reads using MiXCR and keeps one entry per CDR3 protein. The sample has nearly 800,000 distinct CDR3 sequences; 25% are singletons. These data are also associated with another study on T cells of mothers and their children.

The origin of this receptor is a boy aged 5-17 years in good health. The sample was blood.

This chain's CDR3 is CASSLGGGNGNEQFF. CDR3 in DNA: TGTGCCAGCAGTTTAGGAGGGGGGAACGGGAATGAGCAGTTCTTC. V is TRBV2 and J is TRBJ2-1; the D call may be TRBD1 or TRBD2 (6 bases each). The CDR3 sequence is 15 residues long. V was pared by 5 bases and J by 7 bases, with 18 bases between. Germline V lookup: CDR1 SNHLY, CDR2 FYNNEI.